The rows below give T cell receptor beta chains drawn from one sample of a study of shared clonotypes between healthy human individuals. Sequencing was performed with immunoSEQ multiplex PCR; in TCRdb, only in-frame clones are kept and a portion is missing. The sample lists some 1 million clones, approximately 68% occurring once. The sample consisted of memory CD4+ T cells sorted from blood. The receptors derive from a man aged 18-30 years in good health. Each CDR3 is given with its conserved first and last residue. Each record gives: V gene, D gene, J gene, clone size, CDR3 DNA, CDR3 protein. D genes are given only for firm matches. Clone sizes are given selectively: once, few, many, or a class where the clone is expanded.

TRBV27	TRBD1	TRBJ1-5	.	TGTGCCAGCAGTCTACGGACAGGGAAACTACAGCCCCAGCATTTT	CASSLRTGKLQPQHF
TRBV7-6	.	TRBJ1-2	.	TGTGCCAGCAGCTTAAGGGCAGGAGGGCGGGATGGCTACACCTTC	CASSLRAGGRDGYTF
TRBV20-1	.	TRBJ2-2	once	TGCAGTGCCCCCTTTACCGGGGAGCTGTTTTTT	CSAPFTGELFF
TRBV27	TRBD1	TRBJ2-2	once	TGTGCCAGCAGGGGACAGGGGGCGGGCACCGGGGAGCTGTTTTTT	CASRGQGAGTGELFF
TRBV6-6	.	TRBJ1-5	.	TGTGCCAGCAGTGATGCCGGAGGGAATCAGCCCCAGCATTTT	CASSDAGGNQPQHF
TRBV2	TRBD1	TRBJ1-4	.	TGTGCCAGCAGTTCCGGGACAGGGGATGAAAAACTGTTTTTT	CASSSGTGDEKLFF
TRBV7-9	.	TRBJ2-7	.	TGTGCCAGCACCACGCACTACGAGCAGTACTTC	CASTTHYEQYF
TRBV5-1	.	TRBJ1-5	.	TGCGCCAGCAGCTTACAGGGTAATCAGCCCCAGCATTTT	CASSLQGNQPQHF
TRBV21-1	.	TRBJ1-1	.	TGTGCCAGCAGTCTCTACACAATTCGCACTGAAGCTTTCTTT	CASSLYTIRTEAFF
TRBV10-3	TRBD1	TRBJ1-1	few	TGTGCCATCAGTGCGGAGGGGGCAGGAGTCACTGAAGCTTTCTTT	CAISAEGAGVTEAFF
TRBV6-5	.	TRBJ1-2	.	TGTGCCAGCAGTAGGGTGGGACAATGGCATGGCTACACCTTC	CASSRVGQWHGYTF
TRBV30	.	TRBJ1-2	.	TGTGCCTGGAGTTCGGTGGGAGCCCACTATGGCTACACCTTC	CAWSSVGAHYGYTF
TRBV19	.	TRBJ1-1	.	TGTGCCAGTAGCTCATGGGAGGGAGCCAAAACTGAAGCTTTCTTT	CASSSWEGAKTEAFF
TRBV5-1	TRBD1	TRBJ2-5	many	TGCGCCAGCAGCTTGGGACAGGGGGCCATAGAGACCCAGTACTTC	CASSLGQGAIETQYF
TRBV10-3	.	TRBJ2-7	.	TGTGCCATCAAGGGGGGAACTACCTACGAGCAGTACTTC	CAIKGGTTYEQYF
TRBV7-2	.	TRBJ2-3	.	TGTGCCAGCAGCTCTGACTCGGATACGCAGTATTTT	CASSSDSDTQYF
TRBV4-2	TRBD2	TRBJ2-3	few	TGTGCCAGCAGCCAAGAAGGGACTAGCGGTAGCTCTAGCACAGATACGCAGTATTTT	CASSQEGTSGSSSTDTQYF
TRBV5-1	.	TRBJ2-1	.	TGCGCCAGCAGCGTGGACAGCCATAGTAACAATGAGCAGTTCTTC	CASSVDSHSNNEQFF
TRBV15	TRBD1	TRBJ2-1	.	TGTGCCACCAGCGTTCAGGGGGAGAATGAGCAGTTCTTC	CATSVQGENEQFF
TRBV5-1	.	TRBJ2-2	.	TGCGCCAGCAGCTCCGACGGGGGGCTGAACACCGGGGAGCTGTTTTTT	CASSSDGGLNTGELFF
TRBV7-2	.	TRBJ2-5	.	TGTGCCAGCAGACGAGGGGGTCAAGAGACCCAGTACTTC	CASRRGGQETQYF
TRBV4-1	.	TRBJ1-6	few	TGCGCCAGCAGCCAAGATGGGGGCCCCAATTCACCCCTCCACTTT	CASSQDGGPNSPLHF
TRBV5-8	.	TRBJ1-5	.	TGTGCCAGCAGCTTGGCCCGAAGTTGGACCAATCAGCCCCAGCATTTT	CASSLARSWTNQPQHF
TRBV19	.	TRBJ2-5	once	TGTGCCAGTAGTACCACCATCTCCGGGGTCGGGGAGACCCAGTACTTC	CASSTTISGVGETQYF
TRBV30	.	TRBJ2-7	.	TGTGCCTGGAGTGGAGGCGGGACGTTCTACGAGCAGTACTTC	CAWSGGGTFYEQYF
TRBV7-2	.	TRBJ2-7	.	TGTGCCAGCAGCGTCAGACTGCCGAGTAGGTCCCACGAGCAGTACTTC	CASSVRLPSRSHEQYF
TRBV11-1	.	TRBJ1-6	.	TGTGCCAGCAGCTCTAAGACTTTATTACGGCCTAATTCACCCCTCCACTTT	CASSSKTLLRPNSPLHF
TRBV5-1	TRBD1	TRBJ1-1	.	TGCGCCAGCGGGGAACGAGCAGGGGGTAAGTCGAACACTGAAGCTTTCTTT	CASGERAGGKSNTEAFF